The 23 T cell receptor beta chains in this list originate from one sample, sequenced in a study of identical twins. TCRdb reanalysed the 5' RACE reads using MiXCR and keeps one entry per CDR3 protein. The table lists 700,000 to 950,000 distinct CDR3 sequences, around 12% of them singletons. The same data also went into a second study, on yellow fever vaccine responses in identical twins.

Sequencing was done on a sample of PBMCs. These receptor sequences come from a woman aged 18-29 years in good health.

Worth noting for this clonotype: A junction end diverges from the germline sequence, so it may reflect a read error. The rearrangement links TRBV12-3 or TRBV12-4 to TRBJ1-1, with D hard to call. There are 12 residues in the CDR3. In DNA, the CDR3 is TGTGCCAGCACCGTTTTGAACACTGAAGATTTCTTT. It is translated as CASTVLNTEDFF.

This clonotype has a handful of counts. V gene TRBV6-1 combines with J gene TRBJ2-5; D is unclear. The CDR3 contains 14 residues. The V gene's germline CDR1 is MNHNS and CDR2 SASEGT. Trimming took 7 bases from V and 0 from J, leaving 12 bases between them. Here the CDR3 reads CASTPLPYQETQYF. The CDR3 DNA reads as TGTGCCAGCACCCCTTTACCGTACCAAGAGACCCAGTACTTC.

In its sample, this clonotype was seen a few times. The rearrangement links TRBV29-1 to TRBJ2-5; possibly TRBD1 for D (5 bases). V gave up 3 bases and J gave up 4 bases, with 9 bases separating them. CDR1 and CDR2 from the germline V gene are SQVTM and ANQGSEA. The CDR3 spans 12 residues. CDR3 bases: TGCAGCGTTGAGGGAACAGGAGAGACCCAGTACTTC. Residues: CSVEGTGETQYF. Based on the CDR3 plus reference TRBV29-1 and TRBJ2-5, the full variable domain is SAVISQKPSRDICQRGTSLTIQCQVDSQVTMMFWYRQQPGQSLTLIATANQGSEATYESGFVIDKFPISRPNLTFSTLTVSNMSPEDSSIYLCSVEGTGETQYFGPGTRLLVL.

The chain uses TRBV5-1 and TRBJ2-3, with D tentatively TRBD2 (5 bases). This CDR3 is 16 amino acids long. With 3 bases removed from V and 6 bases from J, the gap between germline ends came to 20 bases. Germline V gene sequence: CDR1 SGHRS, CDR2 YFSETQ. CDR3 protein: CASSWPDVGGLDTQYF. In DNA form, the CDR3 reads TGCGCCAGCAGCTGGCCCGACGTAGGCGGGTTGGATACGCAGTATTTT.

The V call is TRBV9, the J call TRBJ1-4, with 12 bases identical to TRBD1. The CDR3 has 16 amino acids. After removal of 2 bases from V and 5 bases from J, the junction contained 4 bases not matched to a gene. In germline, CDR1 is SGDLS, CDR2 YYNGEE. CDR3 region: CASSVGQGAGNEKLFF. As DNA, the CDR3 is TGTGCCAGCAGCGTGGGACAGGGGGCCGGGAATGAAAAACTGTTTTTT.

This clonotype has ten or more counts. The rearrangement uses TRBV5-1 and TRBJ2-3; 11 bases map to TRBD2. Germline-derived CDR1 and CDR2 are SGHRS and YFSETQ. This CDR3 region has 15 residues. J was trimmed by 6 bases and V by 0 bases; bases with no gene match: 3. CDR3 DNA sequence: TGCGCCAGCAGCTTGGGACTAGCGGGGATCGATACGCAGTATTTT. This encodes CASSLGLAGIDTQYF.

This clonotype was picked up a small number of times. This sequence joins TRBV25-1 and TRBJ2-3; 8 positions match TRBD2. This CDR3 spans 13 amino acids. The germline CDR1 and CDR2 sequences are MGHDK and SYGVNS. V shed 2 bases and J 8 bases; nucleotides not matched to a gene: 3. This CDR3 is CASSEPGLATQYF. In DNA form, the CDR3 reads TGTGCCAGCAGTGAACCCGGACTAGCTACGCAGTATTTT.

The rearrangement joins TRBV20-1 to TRBJ2-1, with no clear D. Per the germline V gene, CDR1 is DFQATT and CDR2 is SNEGSKA (reference sequence). V was cut by 6 bases and J by 9 bases, with 21 bases left in between. The CDR3 spans 14 residues. The CDR3 region is CSARLHQVLGEQFF. The CDR3 DNA follows: TGCAGTGCCCGTTTACACCAAGTATTGGGTGAGCAGTTCTTC.

This clonotype has more than one count but fewer than ten. At one end the junction does not follow the germline gene, possibly because of a read error. The chain joins TRBV7-9 to TRBJ2-1, with unresolved D. From germline, CDR1 is SEHNR and CDR2 FQNEAQ (reference sequence). This CDR3 is built from 11 residues. Written as DNA, the CDR3 is TGTGCCAGCAGCTCCCTTGGGCAGGACGTCTTC. This gives the protein CASSSLGQDVF.

J is TRBJ1-1 and V is TRBV5-5, with D possibly matching TRBD1 (5 bases). The CDR3 is made up of 16 amino acids. The V end lost 4 bases, the J end lost 4 bases, and 20 bases lay between the germline ends. Germline V gives CDR1 SGHKS, CDR2 YYEKEE (reference sequence). CDR3 in DNA: TGTGCCAGCAGCCGGTCCCCCGGGACGGTGGGCACTGAAGCTTTCTTT. Protein sequence: CASSRSPGTVGTEAFF.

This clonotype has only a few counts. V usage is TRBV3-1 and J usage is TRBJ1-1; D may be TRBD1 (6 bases). Germline CDR1 is LGHDT and CDR2 is YNNKEL (reference sequence). V was pared by 6 bases and J by 8 bases, with 25 bases between. This CDR3 contains 16 residues. The CDR3: CASSQGGGSLSTEAFF. In DNA, the CDR3 is TGTGCCAGCAGTCAGGGAGGGGGAAGTCTCTCAACCGAAGCTTTCTTT.

The V and J genes are TRBV20-1 and TRBJ2-1; 9 bases are shared with TRBD1. This CDR3 spans 14 amino acids. The germline V gene has CDR1 DFQATT and CDR2 SNEGSKA (reference sequence). The V and J ends lost 6 bases and 3 bases, in that order; junction bases with no gene match: 6. CDR3 sequence: CSAIRDRDYNEQFF. The CDR3, as DNA: TGCAGTGCAATCCGGGACAGGGACTACAATGAGCAGTTCTTC.

This clonotype was seen more than once but under ten times. The chain joins TRBV7-2 to TRBJ2-3; D may be TRBD2 (6 bases). The V and J ends lost 2 bases and 2 bases respectively, with 11 bases between them. Germline CDR1 reads SGHTA; CDR2 reads FQGNSA. The CDR3 is 15 residues long. In DNA form, the CDR3 reads TGTGCCAGCAGCTTACCCCAGGGACTCACAGATACGCAGTATTTT. Protein sequence: CASSLPQGLTDTQYF.

The J gene is TRBJ2-2, the V gene TRBV3-1; TRBD1 agrees at 7 bases. Looked up from germline, CDR1 is LGHDT and CDR2 is YNNKEL (reference sequence). The J segment lost 2 bases and the V segment lost 3 bases, leaving 6 bases of the junction unmatched. CDR3 length equals 16 residues. The CDR3: CASSHQGQVNTGELFF. CDR3 nucleotide sequence: TGTGCCAGCAGCCACCAAGGACAGGTCAACACCGGGGAGCTGTTTTTT. The full variable domain, completed using reference TRBV3-1 and TRBJ2-2, is DTAVSQTPKYLVTQMGNDKSIKCEQNLGHDTMYWYKQDSKKFLKIMFSYNNKELIINETVPNRFSPKSPDKAHLNLHINSLELGDSAVYFCASSHQGQVNTGELFFGEGSRLTVL.

The rearrangement joins TRBV5-1 to TRBJ2-1; D not certain. The CDR3 is 13 amino acids. Germline lookup yields CDR1 SGHRS and CDR2 YFSETQ. The V gene lost 4 bases and the J gene lost 5 bases, with 10 bases spanning the gap. The CDR3 DNA follows: TGCGCCAGCAGCCAGGATTCAAACAATGAGCAGTTCTTC. This gives the protein CASSQDSNNEQFF.

The J gene is TRBJ2-3, the V gene TRBV28; D may match TRBD1 or TRBD2 (6 bases each). Looked up from germline, CDR1 is MDHEN and CDR2 is SYDVKM. CDR3 length: 18 residues. Trimming left V 8 bases short and J 4 bases short, with 28 bases between. As DNA, the CDR3 is TGTGCCAGCGACGCATCGTGGGGGGCGCAGTCCCAGGCAGATACGCAGTATTTT. Protein product: CASDASWGAQSQADTQYF. Filled out from reference TRBV28 and TRBJ2-3, the complete variable domain reads DVKVTQSSRYLVKRTGEKVFLECVQDMDHENMFWYRQDPGLGLRLIYFSYDVKMKEKGDIPEGYSVSREKKERFSLILESASTNQTSMYLCASDASWGAQSQADTQYFGPGTRLTVL.

This chain uses TRBV9 with TRBJ2-7; 8 bases align to TRBD2. CDR1 and CDR2 from the germline V gene are SGDLS and YYNGEE. Losses at the gene ends were 1 base for V and 2 bases for J; bases not matched to a gene: 5. The CDR3 is 15 amino acids. CDR3 amino acids: CASSVSSSGTYEQYF. The CDR3 region has the DNA TGTGCCAGCAGCGTAAGTAGTAGCGGGACCTACGAGCAGTACTTC.

The chain recombines TRBV7-9 with TRBJ1-1; D is unresolved. The length of the CDR3 is 12 residues. Germline values: CDR1 SEHNR, CDR2 FQNEAQ (reference sequence). Deletions cut 2 bases from V and 6 bases from J, with 7 bases between. This CDR3 is CASSLQTAEAFF. The CDR3 bases are TGTGCCAGCAGCTTACAAACAGCTGAAGCTTTCTTT.

The V and J genes are TRBV12-3 or TRBV12-4 and TRBJ2-7, with 8 nucleotides matching TRBD2. The CDR3 covers 14 residues. V was clipped by 7 bases and J by 4 bases; unmatched bases: 9. Here the CDR3 DNA reads TGTGCCAGCACGCCCAGCGGGAGTGGATACGAGCAGTACTTC. Its translation: CASTPSGSGYEQYF.

This clonotype has only a few counts. The chain is built from TRBV5-1 and TRBJ2-5; 10 bases are a match to TRBD1. After removal of 0 bases from V and 1 base from J, the junction contained 3 bases not matched to a gene. Germline CDR1 is SGHRS and CDR2 is YFSETQ. The length of the CDR3 is 16 residues. The CDR3 coding sequence is TGCGCCAGCAGCTTGGCCGGGGACAGGGGCCAAGAGACCCAGTACTTC. As protein: CASSLAGDRGQETQYF.

For the CDR3, the DNA is TGTGCCAGCAGTCTTGGGGGGGCAGGTAGCTACGAGCAGTACGTC. It is translated as CASSLGGAGSYEQYV. The rearrangement links TRBV28 to TRBJ2-7; a possible D gene is TRBD2 (7 bases). From germline, CDR1 is MDHEN and CDR2 SYDVKM. The CDR3 is 15 residues long. V lost 5 bases to trimming and J lost 3 bases, with 17 bases between them.

This clonotype was seen only a few times. The chain recombines TRBV20-1 with TRBJ2-5; weak D call: TRBD1 (7 bases). V lost 5 bases and J 2 bases, leaving 12 bases between the germline ends. In germline, CDR1 is DFQATT, CDR2 SNEGSKA (reference sequence). CDR3 length: 13 amino acids. The CDR3: CSALGGQQETQYF. In nucleotides, the CDR3 is TGCAGTGCTTTGGGGGGACAGCAAGAGACCCAGTACTTC.

This clonotype was detected a few times. The J gene is TRBJ1-2, the V gene TRBV29-1; the match to TRBD1 covers 8 bases. J gave up 2 bases and V 3 bases, and 2 bases lay outside the gene matches. This CDR3 has 13 residues. CDR1 and CDR2 from the germline V gene are SQVTM and ANQGSEA. CDR3 loop: CSVEGQVNYGYTF. For the CDR3, the DNA is TGCAGCGTTGAGGGACAGGTGAACTATGGCTACACCTTC. The full variable domain, in which reference TRBV29-1 and TRBJ1-2 provide the parts outside the CDR3, is SAVISQKPSRDICQRGTSLTIQCQVDSQVTMMFWYRQQPGQSLTLIATANQGSEATYESGFVIDKFPISRPNLTFSTLTVSNMSPEDSSIYLCSVEGQVNYGYTFGSGTRLTVV.